This T cell receptor (beta chain) was captured by sequencing in a study of T cells expressing NK-cell markers (dated by TCRdb to the early 2020s). Study-wide context: Three sorted T-cell subsets (CD3+CD56+NKG2C+, CD3+CD56+NKG2C- and CD3+CD56-NKG2C+) from fewer than 10 donors had their TCR beta-chain repertoires profiled. Among the eight sequenced donors, seven were HCMV-seropositive and one was HCMV-seronegative. The eight sequenced donors were randomly selected healthy volunteers, three men and five women. Libraries were sequenced as 2 x 150 bp reads on Illumina HiSeq 2000/2500, MiSeq or NextSeq. What the work shows at the level of the full study, not this receptor alone: Whether the expanded NKG2C-expressing T cell clones were specific for HCMV antigens was left unclear. In several donors, the dominant CD3+CD56+NKG2C+ clonotypes ranked among the top 10 CD8+ clonotypes, making up about 1.0-8% of CD8+ T cells. Those dominant clonotypes were again the most abundant among CD3+CD56-NKG2C+ cells in a handful of donors, at roughly 25-60.1%.

Per the germline V gene (reference sequence), LGHDT is the CDR1 and YNNKEL is the CDR2. CDR3 length: 15 amino acids, cysteine to phenylalanine. The DNA sequence is not available. As to this clonotype: The antigen it binds to is not known.

HCMV-specific IgG was detected in serum with a commercial ELISA kit to determine HCMV serostatus. Peripheral blood mononuclear cells were isolated from blood by Ficoll density gradient centrifugation. The reads were generated on an Illumina HiSeq 2000. TCR beta cDNA libraries were made by 5'RACE template switching that added a universal primer site and unique molecular identifiers. cDNA synthesis was primed from the TCR beta constant segment and was followed by two successive PCR amplification steps. In the paper's pipeline: Reads were demultiplexed and grouped by UMI with MIGEC, and clonotypes were assembled and quantified with MiTCR. To remove erroneous sequences, TCR cDNA sequences were retained only when supported by two or more reads. The tcR package was used for downstream repertoire analysis, with clonotypes matched between fractions based on CDR3 nucleotide sequence plus V segment. VDJmatch was used to annotate antigen specificity against VDJdb, with one amino acid substitution in CDR3 allowed. TCRdb reprocessed the reads and assigns one entry to each CDR3 protein sequence, leaving out DNA. The V and J calls here are based on TCRdb, not the publication. The sample has about 460,000 distinct CDR3 sequences on record. The ten largest clonotypes hold more than 1.4% of the sample.

The sequencing sample was made of blood T cells: a sorted CD56 or NKG2C T cell subset, CD4+ or CD8+ T cells, or bulk PBMC T cells (not recorded which). The chain is made from TRBV3-1 and TRBJ2-1; the D call of TRBD1 rests on TCRdb alone, since no DNA is present to check it. This clonotype originated in a woman aged 45-65 years in good health. Donor details come from another sample of the same person, matched by shared clones. The CDR3 sequence is CASSHQGAGYNEQFF.